One sample yielded the 27 T cell receptor beta chains listed below, sequenced in a study of beta chain features in type 1 diabetes. Expressed TCRB transcripts were sequenced after all isolated RNA was converted to cDNA. Clones were sequenced by immunoSEQ multiplex PCR, and TCRdb holds only the in-frame ones, with some missing. The table includes 95,000 to 110,000 clones, under 30% detected once. These receptors are not linked to any known antigen. Whole-study findings and limits: Patients with Type 1 diabetes showed moderately but significantly shorter TCRB CDR3s in all four CD4+ subsets.

The sample was central memory CD4+ T cells from blood. These receptors were collected from a woman aged 18-29 years with type 1 diabetes.

The chain joins TRBV7-2 to TRBJ2-1, with a possible D match to TRBD2 (6 bases). Trimming removed 2 bases from V and 8 bases from J, with 16 bases in between. Germline V gene data show CDR1 as SGHTA and CDR2 as FQGNSA. This CDR3 has 15 residues. The DNA for the CDR3 is TGTGCCAGCAGCTTACGATTTACGGGCGGGGATGAGCAGTTCTTC. Protein: CASSLRFTGGDEQFF.

The V call is TRBV5-6, the J call TRBJ2-7; D remains unclear. This CDR3 spans 14 amino acids. V was pared by 0 bases and J by 5 bases, with 12 bases between. The germline gives CDR1 SGHDT, CDR2 YYEEEE. The CDR3 nucleotides read TGTGCCAGCAGCTTGGTAGTATCCCCCCACGAGCAGTACTTC. It translates to CASSLVVSPHEQYF.

The J gene is TRBJ1-1, the V gene TRBV18; 8 nucleotides agree with TRBD1. The CDR3 extends over 14 amino acids. Looked up from germline, CDR1 is KGHSH and CDR2 is LQKENI. V lost 6 bases to trimming and J lost 4 bases; unmatched junction nucleotides: 7. The CDR3 coding sequence is TGTGCCAGCTCCGGACAGGGTTTGGGCACTGAAGCTTTCTTT. Its translation is CASSGQGLGTEAFF. Supplemented by reference TRBV18 and TRBJ1-1, the full variable domain reads NAGVMQNPRHLVRRRGQEARLRCSPMKGHSHVYWYRQLPEEGLKFMVYLQKENIIDESGMPKERFSAEFPKEGPSILRIQQVVRGDSAAYFCASSGQGLGTEAFFGQGTRLTVV.

Only a few counts were recorded for this clone. The gene calls are TRBV30 and TRBJ2-5; tentatively, D is TRBD1 (6 bases). Germline-derived CDR1 and CDR2 are GTSNPN and SVGIG (reference sequence). The germline V and J ends were trimmed by 4 bases and 4 bases, with 19 bases remaining between them. This CDR3 spans 15 amino acids. CDR3 sequence reads: CAWTRKPGVGETQYF. The CDR3, as DNA: TGTGCCTGGACCCGCAAGCCAGGGGTCGGAGAGACCCAGTACTTC.

This chain links TRBV19 with TRBJ2-5; 7 nucleotides match TRBD1. Unmatched junction bases numbered 11, after V lost 8 bases and J lost 2 bases. CDR1 and CDR2 (germline): LNHDA, SQIVND (reference sequence). The CDR3 runs 15 residues. CDR3 DNA sequence: TGTGCCAGTGGATCTATGACAGGGAGTCAAGAGACCCAGTACTTC. Translating gives CASGSMTGSQETQYF.

In this sample, this clone turned up a few times. V gene TRBV21-1 combines with J gene TRBJ2-2; the DNA was not compared with TRBD2, the D call given in the table. TRBV21-1 is a recognized pseudogene. The CDR3 consists of 19 residues. The DNA of the CDR3 is TGTGCCAGCAGCCCGCGGACTAGCGGGAGGCCATCGAACACCGGGGAGCTGTTTTTT. Translated, it gives CASSPRTSGRPSNTGELFF.

The rearrangement uses TRBV5-1 and TRBJ2-2; 7 bases match TRBD1. The junction had 13 bases not matched to a gene; V was cut back by 0 bases and J by 2 bases. Germline V lookup: CDR1 SGHRS, CDR2 YFSETQ. The length of the CDR3 is 19 residues. CDR3 nucleotide sequence: TGCGCCAGCAGCTTGGTTTGGGATAGACAGGGTAGAAACACCGGGGAGCTGTTTTTT. Residues: CASSLVWDRQGRNTGELFF.

CDR3 sequence: CASHWTGGTGELFF. The DNA of the CDR3 is TGTGCCAGCCATTGGACAGGGGGCACCGGGGAGCTGTTTTTT. The rearrangement links TRBV7-2 to TRBJ2-2; 10 bases are shared with TRBD1. Germline-derived CDR1 and CDR2 are SGHTA and FQGNSA. This CDR3 has 14 residues. V lost 8 bases and J lost 4; bases outside the gene matches: 4.

The chain is built from TRBV25-1 and TRBJ2-3; 8 positions match TRBD1. Germline CDR1 and CDR2: MGHDK and SYGVNS. The CDR3 is made up of 16 amino acids. J gave up 2 bases and V 6 bases, and 10 bases lay outside the gene matches. In DNA form, the CDR3 reads TGTGCCAGCAGCCACGCCGGGACAGGTTTCACAGATACGCAGTATTTT. Amino acids: CASSHAGTGFTDTQYF.

The chain uses TRBV2 and TRBJ2-7, with TRBD1 matching 11 bases. The CDR3 consists of 16 residues. Per germline, CDR1 SNHLY and CDR2 FYNNEI. Trimming at V came to 3 bases and at J to 0 bases, leaving 4 bases not matched to a gene. The CDR3 DNA follows: TGTGCCAGCAGTGAGAGGGACAGGGGGTTCTCCTACGAGCAGTACGTC. Its translation is CASSERDRGFSYEQYV.

The V and J genes are TRBV28 and TRBJ2-3; maybe TRBD1 (6 bases). Germline V gene data show CDR1 as MDHEN and CDR2 as SYDVKM. Trimming cost V 8 bases and J 0 bases, with 15 bases left between them. This CDR3 comprises 15 residues. The CDR3, as DNA: TGTGCCAGCCGCCTAGGGGGACAAAGCACAGATACGCAGTATTTT. This sequence encodes CASRLGGQSTDTQYF.

About this clone: Within the sample, other DNA sequences also encode this same CDR3. The V and J genes are TRBV5-6 and TRBJ1-1; D is possibly TRBD1 (6 bases). In germline, CDR1 is SGHDT, CDR2 YYEEEE. CDR3 length: 16 amino acids. V shed 4 bases and J shed 1 base, with 17 bases lying between them. The CDR3 sequence: CASSPLGQRANTEAFF. The CDR3, as DNA: TGTGCCAGCAGCCCGCTCGGACAGAGAGCGAACACTGAAGCTTTCTTT.

In DNA, the CDR3 is TGTGCCAGCAGCTCCCTCGGCGGCTTAGCCAAAAACATTCAGTACTTC. Translation gives CASSSLGGLAKNIQYF. V gene TRBV7-8 combines with J gene TRBJ2-4; no clear D gene. Germline CDR1 reads SGHVS; CDR2 reads FQNEAQ. CDR3 length: 16 amino acids. V was pared by 4 bases and J by 0 bases, with 13 bases between.

This clone was found a few times. This chain uses TRBV19 with TRBJ2-1; 11 nucleotides align to TRBD1. Germline V gene sequence: CDR1 LNHDA, CDR2 SQIVND (reference sequence). This CDR3 spans 16 amino acids. Trimming took 1 base from V and 9 from J; bases not matched to a gene: 8. The CDR3 DNA is TGTGCCAGTAGTATAGGAAGACGGGACAGGGGGGTTGAGCAGTTCTTC. It is translated as CASSIGRRDRGVEQFF.

In this sample, this clone turned up a few times. The CDR3: CSVAREVLYGYTF. The CDR3 DNA follows: TGCAGCGTTGCCAGGGAGGTACTCTATGGCTACACCTTC. The chain employs TRBV29-1 and TRBJ1-2; perhaps TRBD1 as D (5 bases). CDR1 and CDR2 from the germline V gene are SQVTM and ANQGSEA. Trimming took 4 bases from V and 4 from J, leaving 13 bases between them. This CDR3 is built from 13 residues.

This chain joins TRBV4-3 and TRBJ2-4, with TRBD2 matching 14 bases. V gave up 4 bases and J gave up 11 bases; unmatched junction bases: 10. The CDR3 sequence is 16 residues long. The germline V gene encodes CDR1 LGHNA and CDR2 YSLEER. CDR3 coding DNA: TGCGCCAGCAGCCTTGTTCCGGGACTAGCGGGAGAGGTTCAGTACTTC. It codes for CASSLVPGLAGEVQYF.

This clone was picked up a small number of times. This chain joins TRBV4-2 and TRBJ2-7; TRBD2 might be the D (6 bases). The CDR3 covers 13 residues. Germline V gene data show CDR1 as LGHNA and CDR2 as YNFKEQ. The V end was cut by 4 bases, the J end by 6 bases, with 13 bases between. CDR3: CASSLREKGEQYF. The CDR3 DNA follows: TGTGCCAGCAGCCTACGGGAGAAGGGCGAGCAGTACTTC.

The rearrangement links TRBV5-1 to TRBJ2-1; 11 bases line up with TRBD2. This CDR3 contains 14 residues. Per the germline V gene, CDR1 is SGHRS and CDR2 is YFSETQ. Unmatched junction bases numbered 2, after V lost 3 bases and J lost 6 bases. As DNA, the CDR3 is TGCGCCAGCAGCTCCGGGACTAGCGGCAATGAGCAGTTCTTC. It yields the protein CASSSGTSGNEQFF.

On this clone: Other DNA sequences of this sample code for an identical CDR3. This chain uses TRBV19 with TRBJ1-5; 8 nucleotides match TRBD1. V shed 3 bases, J shed 2 bases, and the junction held 3 bases outside the gene matches. CDR3 length equals 15 residues. The germline V gene encodes CDR1 LNHDA and CDR2 SQIVND (reference sequence). CDR3 in DNA: TGTGCCAGTAGTATTGACAGGGGAGGCAATCAGCCCCAGCATTTT. Protein product: CASSIDRGGNQPQHF. The whole variable domain, filled in from reference TRBV19 and TRBJ1-5, reads DGGITQSPKYLFRKEGQNVTLSCEQNLNHDAMYWYRQDPGQGLRLIYYSQIVNDFQKGDIAEGYSVSREKKESFPLTVTSAQKNPTAFYLCASSIDRGGNQPQHFGDGTRLSIL.

The chain links TRBV28 to TRBJ2-1, with D possibly TRBD2 on 6 matching bases. CDR3 length: 15 residues. Trimming cost V 4 bases and J 7 bases, with 17 bases left between them. From germline, CDR1 is MDHEN and CDR2 SYDVKM. The CDR3 DNA follows: TGTGCCAGCAGTTACCCAGCGGGTACCTCAAATGAGCAGTTCTTC. Protein: CASSYPAGTSNEQFF.

Only a few counts were recorded for this clone. The chain recombines TRBV7-9 with TRBJ2-3, with D hard to call. Germline V gene sequence: CDR1 SEHNR, CDR2 FQNEAQ (reference sequence). The CDR3 totals 16 residues. V dropped 1 base and J dropped 2 bases, with 13 bases sitting between them. Written as DNA, the CDR3 is TGTGCCAGCAGCTTAGTCAGCGCCAGTTTCACAGATACGCAGTATTTT. This gives the protein CASSLVSASFTDTQYF. Variable domain in full (rest from reference TRBV7-9 and TRBJ2-3): DTGVSQNPRHKITKRGQNVTFRCDPISEHNRLYWYRQTLGQGPEFLTYFQNEAQLEKSRLLSDRFSAERPKGSFSTLEIQRTEQGDSAMYLCASSLVSASFTDTQYFGPGTRLTVL.

Only one count was recorded for this clone. This chain connects TRBV6-1 to TRBJ1-5, with D maybe TRBD1 (5 bases). V was cut by 6 bases and J by 6 bases, with 6 bases left in between. The length of the CDR3 is 11 residues. The germline CDR1 and CDR2 sequences are MNHNS and SASEGT. In DNA form, the CDR3 reads TGTGCCAGCAGGACAGTTCAGCCCCAGCATTTT. Translation: CASRTVQPQHF.

The chain uses TRBV6-5 and TRBJ1-2; 10 nucleotides align to TRBD1. J was trimmed by 6 bases and V by 5 bases; bases with no gene match: 9. Per the germline V gene, CDR1 is MNHEY and CDR2 is SVGAGI. This CDR3 has 15 residues. CDR3 DNA: TGTGCCAGCAGTAGTACCGGGACAGGGGCAGATGGCTACACCTTC. Residues: CASSSTGTGADGYTF.

The genes are TRBV7-2 and TRBJ2-5; D unclear. This CDR3 is 15 amino acids long. Germline CDR1 is SGHTA and CDR2 is FQGNSA. The V end lost 5 bases, the J end lost 2 bases, and 15 bases lay between the germline ends. CDR3 nucleotide sequence: TGTGCCAGCAGCCGGATGGGCACAGTACAAGAGACCCAGTACTTC. Residues: CASSRMGTVQETQYF.

CDR3 coding DNA: TGTGCCAGCAGCAAAAACCCTCCCCATTCCACGGCCTACGAGCAGTACTTC. Protein sequence: CASSKNPPHSTAYEQYF. The chain uses TRBV21-1 and TRBJ2-7; no check of the table's D call, TRBD2, against the DNA was made. TRBV21-1 is flagged as a pseudogene. The CDR3 runs 17 residues.

The chain employs TRBV11-2 and TRBJ2-3; D ambiguous. CDR3 size: 18 residues. V dropped 4 bases and J dropped 2 bases, with 22 bases sitting between them. Germline V gene sequence: CDR1 SGHAT, CDR2 FQNNGV. The CDR3 DNA follows: TGTGCCAGCAGCTATGGGTCACTCGACGAGGCCGACACAGATACGCAGTATTTT. Translated: CASSYGSLDEADTDTQYF.

The V and J genes are TRBV28 and TRBJ1-2; D call uncertain. CDR3 length: 12 amino acids. Trimming pared 10 bases from V and 2 bases from J, leaving 11 bases between. Germline CDR1 and CDR2: MDHEN and SYDVKM. DNA for the CDR3: TGTGCCACCGCGCGCCTAAACTATGGCTACACCTTC. It codes for CATARLNYGYTF.